These 25 T cell receptor beta chains came from one sample sequenced in a study of metastatic and nonmetastatic thyroid tumors. Each patient came to thyroid surgery without any prior treatment (of any kind). TCRdb reanalyzed the PCR reads with MiXCR. Seen here are around 53,000 clones, roughly 20% observed once, and the top ten hold roughly 4.2%. What was sequenced was blood. Receptor source: a female donor with papillary thyroid cancer or a benign thyroid nodule (not recorded which). Some clones in this sample may be carry-over from other donors' samples.

This clone was seen ten or more times. The chain recombines TRBV6-6 with TRBJ1-6; D unresolved. CDR1 is MNHNY and CDR2 is SVGAGI in the germline V gene (reference sequence). The CDR3 has 18 residues. V was shortened by 0 bases and J by 2 bases, with 14 bases between the two germline ends. The CDR3 sequence: CASSYSYDGTAYNSPLHF. The CDR3 DNA reads TGTGCCAGCAGTTACTCGTATGATGGTACAGCCTATAATTCACCCCTCCACTTT.

This clone was observed at least ten times. The gene calls are TRBV11-2 and TRBJ2-2; tentative D call: TRBD2 (6 bases). The CDR3 loop spans 16 amino acids. Germline CDR1 SGHAT, CDR2 FQNNGV. Trimming left V 1 base short and J 6 bases short, with 15 bases between. As DNA, the CDR3 is TGTGCCAGCAGCTTAGGATTGGGGAGGTTAGCCGGGGAGCTGTTTTTT. Protein: CASSLGLGRLAGELFF.

The table lists this clone with many counts. The V call is TRBV6-2 or TRBV6-3, the J call TRBJ1-6; the D is unclear. Trimming shortened V by 5 bases and J by 8 bases, and 10 bases separated the two germline ends. Germline CDR1 is MNHEY and CDR2 is SVGEGT. The CDR3 length is 13 residues. CDR3 DNA sequence: TGTGCCAGCAGTCTCACCCGGGATTCACCCCTCCACTTT. Translation gives CASSLTRDSPLHF.

This clone was recorded many times. The chain recombines TRBV28 with TRBJ2-4; D is uncertain. V was shortened by 6 bases and J by 8 bases, with 14 bases between the two germline ends. This CDR3 is built from 13 residues. The germline gives CDR1 MDHEN, CDR2 SYDVKM. The CDR3 DNA reads TGTGCCAGCAGCCCCCGGCAGTGGGACATTCAGTACTTC. It encodes CASSPRQWDIQYF.

Regarding this clone: Just one base apart from a much larger clone, this may be a read error. This CDR3 is also generated by other DNA sequences in the sample. V and J are TRBV29-1 and TRBJ2-1; possibly TRBD2 for D (7 bases). There are 14 residues in the CDR3. Germline assignment: CDR1 SQVTM and CDR2 ANQGSEA. Trimming cost V 8 bases and J 8 bases, with 22 bases left between them. This chain's CDR3 is CSIRGGGQRDEQFF. The CDR3 coding sequence is TGCAGCATCCGCGGGGGCGGCCAACGAGATGAGCAGTTCTTC.

Remarks on this clone: Compared with germline, one end of the junction differs, possibly owing to a read error. The rearrangement uses TRBV5-1 and TRBJ1-1; D might be TRBD1 (5 bases). The V gene's germline CDR1 is SGHRS and CDR2 YFSETQ. This CDR3 is 15 amino acids long. The CDR3 DNA sequence: TGCGCCAGCAGCTTGGCGAGGGAGGTGGGGACTGAAGCTATCTTT. The encoded protein is CASSLAREVGTEAIF. The full variable domain, in which reference TRBV5-1 and TRBJ1-1 provide the parts outside the CDR3, is KAGVTQTPRYLIKTRGQQVTLSCSPISGHRSVSWYQQTPGQGLQFLFEYFSETQRNKGNFPGRFSGRQFSNSRSEMNVSTLELGDSALYLCASSLAREVGTEAIFGQGTRLTVV.

This clone has a handful of counts. This could be a read error, since a much larger clone is one nucleotide away. V gene TRBV7-9 combines with J gene TRBJ1-1; D is ambiguous. The germline V gene has CDR1 SEHNR and CDR2 FQNEAQ (reference sequence). V was pared by 5 bases and J by 4 bases, with 14 bases between. The CDR3 totals 14 residues. The chain's CDR3 is CASSQKRVSTEAFF. The DNA for the CDR3 is TGTGCCAGCAGCCAAAAGAGGGTAAGCACTGAAGCTTTCTTT. Drawing the rest from reference TRBV7-9 and TRBJ1-1, the complete variable domain is DTGVSQNPRHKITKRGQNVTFRCDPISEHNRLYWYRQTLGQGPEFLTYFQNEAQLEKSRLLSDRFSAERPKGSFSTLEIQRTEQGDSAMYLCASSQKRVSTEAFFGQGTRLTVV.

This clone was found many times. This rearrangement joins TRBV24-1 to TRBJ2-5; D might be TRBD1 or TRBD2, each matching 5 bases. Looked up from germline, CDR1 is KGHDR and CDR2 is SFDVKD. With 4 bases removed from V and 2 bases from J, the gap between germline ends came to 16 bases. This CDR3 has 16 amino acids. The CDR3, as DNA: TGTGCCACCAGTGACTCTGGTCCGGGACCTCAAGAGACCCAGTACTTC. This encodes CATSDSGPGPQETQYF.

Notes on this clone: The junction does not match germline at one end; this may be a read error. The genes are TRBV20-1 and TRBJ2-2; D unresolved. Germline V CDR1 and CDR2: DFQATT, SNEGSKA (reference sequence). The CDR3 sequence is 14 residues long. The chain's CDR3 is CTARDQANTWELFF. CDR3 nucleotides: TGCACTGCTAGGGATCAGGCGAACACCTGGGAGCTGTTTTTT.

The table lists this clone with a few counts. The chain is built from TRBV28 and TRBJ1-2; no firm D call. The CDR3 spans 14 residues. Between the trimmed V and J ends, which lost 4 bases and 3 bases, there was a span of 12 bases. The germline V gene encodes CDR1 MDHEN and CDR2 SYDVKM. The CDR3 coding sequence is TGTGCCAGCAGTTCCGTGACTGTATACTATGGCTACACCTTC. Amino acid sequence: CASSSVTVYYGYTF.

This clone was counted ten times or more. The chain links TRBV24-1 to TRBJ2-1; no firm D call. V gave up 0 bases and J gave up 3 bases, with 5 bases separating them. This CDR3 is built from 14 residues. Germline V gene lookup returns CDR1 KGHDR and CDR2 SFDVKD. This chain's CDR3 is CATSDLGIYNEQFF. The CDR3 bases are TGTGCCACCAGTGATTTGGGGATCTACAATGAGCAGTTCTTC.

A few counts support this clone. A read error is possible here, since a much larger clone lies one base away. In the same sample, other DNA sequences code for this CDR3. V gene TRBV9 combines with J gene TRBJ2-5; 7 nucleotides agree with TRBD1. Trimming took 3 bases from V and 5 from J; bases not matched to a gene: 7. The CDR3 has 14 amino acids. Germline lookup yields CDR1 SGDLS and CDR2 YYNGEE. CDR3 DNA: TGTGCCAGCAGCGAGCGGACAGGTCCCGAGACCCAGTACTTC. It yields the protein CASSERTGPETQYF.

The chain is built from TRBV5-1 and TRBJ2-5; 10 positions agree with TRBD2. Germline CDR1 reads SGHRS; CDR2 reads YFSETQ. V shed 4 bases, J shed 5 bases, and the junction held 5 bases outside the gene matches. The CDR3 spans 14 residues. CDR3 sequence: CASSLGSGRETQYF. The DNA of the CDR3 is TGCGCCAGCAGCCTAGGTAGCGGGAGGGAGACCCAGTACTTC.

As regards this clone: A read error may account for a junction end that differs from germline. This chain uses TRBV5-8 with TRBJ2-7; weak D call: TRBD1 (7 bases). Germline V lookup: CDR1 SGHTS, CDR2 YDEGEE. This CDR3 comprises 13 residues. The CDR3 reads CASSLQVRGEQNF. CDR3 in DNA: TGTGCCAGCAGCCTGCAGGTCAGGGGGGAGCAGAACTTC.

This clone came up many times. CDR3 coding DNA: TGTGCCAGCAGTGAGGGGGACAGGTCCTACGAGCAGTACTTC. It translates to CASSEGDRSYEQYF. V gene TRBV6-1 combines with J gene TRBJ2-7; 8 bases are shared with TRBD1. Trimming removed 3 bases from V and 1 base from J; junction bases left unmatched: 2. Germline-derived CDR1 and CDR2 are MNHNS and SASEGT. The CDR3 sequence is 14 residues long.

As to this clone: The junction differs from germline at one of its ends, possibly a read error. Other DNA sequences within the sample encode an identical CDR3. The V and J genes are TRBV7-9 and TRBJ1-5; TRBD1 agrees at 7 bases. The CDR3 is 13 residues long. CDR1 is SEHNR, CDR2 FQNEAQ, per germline (reference sequence). The CDR3 loop is CASSPQGDQPQHF. The DNA of the CDR3 is TGTGCCAGCAGCCCGCAGGGGGATCAGCCCCAGCATTTC. Filled out from reference TRBV7-9 and TRBJ1-5, the complete variable domain reads DTGVSQNPRHKITKRGQNVTFRCDPISEHNRLYWYRQTLGQGPEFLTYFQNEAQLEKSRLLSDRFSAERPKGSFSTLEIQRTEQGDSAMYLCASSPQGDQPQHFGDGTRLSIL.

This clone showed up many times. The chain has TRBV12-3 or TRBV12-4 and TRBJ1-5, with TRBD1 identical over 9 bases. The CDR3 contains 16 residues. With 8 bases clipped from V and 6 bases from J, the junction kept 14 bases outside the gene matches. CDR3 sequence: CASAQLRTGERQPQHF. CDR3 nucleotides: TGTGCCAGCGCTCAGTTGCGGACAGGGGAACGTCAGCCCCAGCATTTT.

This clone has more than one count but fewer than ten. A much larger clonotype is one base distant, so this may be a read error. This chain connects TRBV3-1 to TRBJ2-2; tentatively, D is TRBD2 (5 bases). Germline CDR1 is LGHDT and CDR2 is YNNKEL (reference sequence). The V gene lost 4 bases and the J gene lost 10 bases, with 19 bases spanning the gap. CDR3 length: 15 amino acids. The CDR3 nucleotides read TGTGCCAGCAGCCGCGGTCCCGGGGAACCCGTGGAGCTGTTTTTT. Translation: CASSRGPGEPVELFF.

This clone was observed a few times. This chain connects TRBV6-1 to TRBJ1-2; no definite D call. V was clipped by 5 bases and J by 9 bases, with 10 bases between them. Germline V CDR1 and CDR2: MNHNS, SASEGT. This CDR3 spans 11 amino acids. CDR3 coding DNA: TGTGCCAGCAGTCCCTGGACTTGCTACACCTTC. It is translated as CASSPWTCYTF.

There are many counts of this clone. The chain has TRBV9 and TRBJ2-7, with 10 bases that match TRBD1. This CDR3 is 15 amino acids long. The V gene end was trimmed by 4 bases and the J gene end by 5 bases; junction bases not matched to a gene: 9. Germline CDR1 is SGDLS and CDR2 is YYNGEE. The CDR3 loop is CASSFSMDRGNEQYF. In DNA, the CDR3 is TGTGCCAGCAGCTTCTCCATGGACAGGGGGAACGAGCAGTACTTC. Complete variable domain (other parts from reference TRBV9 and TRBJ2-7): DSGVTQTPKHLITATGQRVTLRCSPRSGDLSVYWYQQSLDQGLQFLIQYYNGEERAKGNILERFSAQQFPDLHSELNLSSLELGDSALYFCASSFSMDRGNEQYFGPGTRLTVT.

This clone was seen at least ten times. This sequence joins TRBV11-2 and TRBJ2-3; 14 bases line up with TRBD2. The germline V gene encodes CDR1 SGHAT and CDR2 FQNNGV. The CDR3 consists of 16 residues. After removal of 8 bases from V and 5 bases from J, the junction contained 9 bases not matched to a gene. CDR3 sequence (DNA): TGTGCCAGCGTGGGGACTAGCGGGAGCTCGATAGATACGCAGTATTTT. Protein sequence: CASVGTSGSSIDTQYF.

In the case of this clone: A much bigger clone sits one base away, suggesting this may be a read error. The gene calls are TRBV5-5 and TRBJ2-3, with D perhaps TRBD1 (6 bases). The CDR3 is 15 amino acids. V was trimmed by 9 bases and J by 0 bases, leaving 17 bases between them. The germline V gene has CDR1 SGHKS and CDR2 YYEKEE (reference sequence). The CDR3 is CATRGGLVSTDTQYF. The CDR3 nucleotides read TGTGCCACCAGAGGGGGATTGGTCAGCACAGATACGCAGTATTTT. Variable domain in full (rest from reference TRBV5-5 and TRBJ2-3): DAGVTQSPTHLIKTRGQQVTLRCSPISGHKSVSWYQQVLGQGPQFIFQYYEKEERGRGNFPDRFSARQFPNYSSELNVNALLLGDSALYLCATRGGLVSTDTQYFGPGTRLTVL.

In this sample, this clone turned up many times. The V and J genes are TRBV7-6 and TRBJ2-1, with D perhaps matching TRBD2 (5 bases). The CDR3 loop spans 14 amino acids. Trimming took 11 bases from V and 4 from J, leaving 18 bases between them. Per germline, CDR1 SGHVS and CDR2 FNYEAQ. CDR3 region: CASRGSGEYNEQFF. CDR3 DNA sequence: TGTGCCTCGAGAGGGAGCGGAGAATACAATGAGCAGTTCTTC.

This clone has at least ten counts. Other DNA sequences in the same sample also yield this CDR3. The rearrangement uses TRBV7-9 and TRBJ1-4; TRBD1 matches at 9 bases. This CDR3 spans 14 amino acids. The germline V gene encodes CDR1 SEHNR and CDR2 FQNEAQ (reference sequence). Losses at the gene ends were 8 bases for V and 8 bases for J; bases not matched to a gene: 9. CDR3 residues: CASASGQGNEKLFF. Written as DNA, the CDR3 is TGTGCCAGCGCCTCTGGACAGGGGAACGAAAAACTGTTTTTT.

This clone was counted at least ten times. This chain joins TRBV11-2 and TRBJ2-7, with 13 bases fitting TRBD2. This CDR3 has 14 amino acids. V was clipped by 4 bases and J by 6 bases; unmatched bases: 3. Germline V gene sequence: CDR1 SGHAT, CDR2 FQNNGV. The chain's CDR3 is CASSWTSGSGEQYF. DNA for the CDR3: TGTGCCAGCAGCTGGACTAGCGGGAGTGGCGAGCAGTACTTC.